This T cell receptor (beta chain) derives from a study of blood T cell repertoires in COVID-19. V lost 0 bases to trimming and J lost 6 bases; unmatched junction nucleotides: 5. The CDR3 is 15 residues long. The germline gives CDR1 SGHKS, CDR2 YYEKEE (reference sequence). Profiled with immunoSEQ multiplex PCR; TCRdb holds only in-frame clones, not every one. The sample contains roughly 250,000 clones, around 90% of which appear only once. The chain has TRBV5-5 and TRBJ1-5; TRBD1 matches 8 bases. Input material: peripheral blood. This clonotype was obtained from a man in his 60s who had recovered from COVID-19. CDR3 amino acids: CASSLVGQGPQPQHF. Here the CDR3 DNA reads TGTGCCAGCAGCTTGGTTGGACAGGGCCCTCAGCCCCAGCATTTT.